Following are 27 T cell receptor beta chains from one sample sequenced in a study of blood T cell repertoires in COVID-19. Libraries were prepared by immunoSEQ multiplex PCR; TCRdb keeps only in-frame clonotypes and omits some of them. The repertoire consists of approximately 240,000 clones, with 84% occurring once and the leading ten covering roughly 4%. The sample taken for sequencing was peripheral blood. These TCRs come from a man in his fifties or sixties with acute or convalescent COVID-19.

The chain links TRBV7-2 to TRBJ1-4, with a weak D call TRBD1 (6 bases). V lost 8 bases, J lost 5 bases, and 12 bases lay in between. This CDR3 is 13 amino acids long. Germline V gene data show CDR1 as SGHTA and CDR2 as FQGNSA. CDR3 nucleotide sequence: TGTGCCAGCTCGCGACAGGTCAATGAAAAACTGTTTTTT. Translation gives CASSRQVNEKLFF.

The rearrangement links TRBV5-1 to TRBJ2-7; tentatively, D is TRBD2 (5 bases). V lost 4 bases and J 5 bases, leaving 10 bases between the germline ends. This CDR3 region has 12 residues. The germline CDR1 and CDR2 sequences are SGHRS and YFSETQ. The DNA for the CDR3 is TGCGCCAGCAGCCTAGCCTTGGACGAGCAGTACTTC. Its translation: CASSLALDEQYF.

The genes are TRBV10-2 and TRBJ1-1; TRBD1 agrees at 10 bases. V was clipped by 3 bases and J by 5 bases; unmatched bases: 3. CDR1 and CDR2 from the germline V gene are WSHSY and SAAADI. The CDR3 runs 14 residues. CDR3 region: CASSDRTGGTEAFF. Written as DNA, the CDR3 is TGCGCCAGCAGTGACAGGACAGGGGGGACTGAAGCTTTCTTT.

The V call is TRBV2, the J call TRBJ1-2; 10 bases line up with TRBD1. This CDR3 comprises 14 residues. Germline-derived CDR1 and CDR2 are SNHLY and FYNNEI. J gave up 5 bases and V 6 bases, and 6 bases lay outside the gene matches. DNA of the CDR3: TGTGCCAGCAGCTCGGACAGGGGGGGGTATGGCTACACCTTC. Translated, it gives CASSSDRGGYGYTF.

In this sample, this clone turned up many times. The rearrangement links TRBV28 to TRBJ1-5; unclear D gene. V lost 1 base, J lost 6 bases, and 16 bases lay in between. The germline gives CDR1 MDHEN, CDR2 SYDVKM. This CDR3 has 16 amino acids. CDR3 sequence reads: CASSLSGLQVGQPQHF. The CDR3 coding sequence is TGTGCCAGCAGTTTATCCGGACTCCAGGTGGGTCAGCCCCAGCATTTT.

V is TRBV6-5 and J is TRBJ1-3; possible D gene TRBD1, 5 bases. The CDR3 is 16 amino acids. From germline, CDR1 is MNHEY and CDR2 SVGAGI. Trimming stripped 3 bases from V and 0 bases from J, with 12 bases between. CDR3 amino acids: CASSYYSRGSGNTIYF. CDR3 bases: TGTGCCAGCAGTTATTACAGTAGGGGCTCTGGAAACACCATATATTTT.

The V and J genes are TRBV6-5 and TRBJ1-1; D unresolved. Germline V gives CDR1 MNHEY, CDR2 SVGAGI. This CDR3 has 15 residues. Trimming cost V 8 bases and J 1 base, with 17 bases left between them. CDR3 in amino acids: CASSGSVGSNTEAFF. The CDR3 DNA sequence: TGTGCCAGCTCGGGGTCCGTGGGCTCGAACACTGAAGCTTTCTTT.

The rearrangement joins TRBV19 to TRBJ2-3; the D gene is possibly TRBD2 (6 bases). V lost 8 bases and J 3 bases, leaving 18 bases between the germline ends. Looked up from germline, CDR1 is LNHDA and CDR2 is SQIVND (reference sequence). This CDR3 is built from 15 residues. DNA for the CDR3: TGTGCCAGTGGGCCTGGGAGGATTCAGACAGATACGCAGTATTTT. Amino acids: CASGPGRIQTDTQYF.

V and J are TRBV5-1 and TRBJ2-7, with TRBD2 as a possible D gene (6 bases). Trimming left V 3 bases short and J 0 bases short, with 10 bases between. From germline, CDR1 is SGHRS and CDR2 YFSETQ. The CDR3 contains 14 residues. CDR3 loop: CASSSPGSSYEQYF. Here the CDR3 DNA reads TGCGCCAGCAGCTCCCCCGGGAGCTCCTACGAGCAGTACTTC.

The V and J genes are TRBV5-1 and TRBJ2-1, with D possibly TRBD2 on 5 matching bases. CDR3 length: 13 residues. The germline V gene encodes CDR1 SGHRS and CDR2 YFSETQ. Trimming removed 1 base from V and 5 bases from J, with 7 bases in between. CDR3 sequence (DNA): TGCGCCAGCAGCTTGTCTAGCAACAATGAGCAGTTCTTC. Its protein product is CASSLSSNNEQFF.

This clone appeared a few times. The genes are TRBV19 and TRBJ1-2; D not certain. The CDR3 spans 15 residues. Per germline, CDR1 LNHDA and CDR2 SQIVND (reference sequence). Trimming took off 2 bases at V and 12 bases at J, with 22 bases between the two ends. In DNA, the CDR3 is TGTGCCAGTAGTATATCCCCTTCCCGCGGAAGAGGAGACACCTTC. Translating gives CASSISPSRGRGDTF.

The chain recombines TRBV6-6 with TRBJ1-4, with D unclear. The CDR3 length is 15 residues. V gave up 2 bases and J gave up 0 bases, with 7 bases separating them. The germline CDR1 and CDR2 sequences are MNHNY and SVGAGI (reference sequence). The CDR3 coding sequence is TGTGCCAGCAGTTACGAGCCGGCAACTAATGAAAAACTGTTTTTT. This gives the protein CASSYEPATNEKLFF.

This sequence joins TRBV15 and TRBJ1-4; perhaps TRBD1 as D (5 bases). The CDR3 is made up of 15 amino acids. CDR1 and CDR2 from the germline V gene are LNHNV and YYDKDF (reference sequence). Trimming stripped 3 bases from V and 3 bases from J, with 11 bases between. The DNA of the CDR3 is TGTGCCACCAGCAGGGGCAGGGAGGCTAATGAAAAACTGTTTTTT. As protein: CATSRGREANEKLFF.

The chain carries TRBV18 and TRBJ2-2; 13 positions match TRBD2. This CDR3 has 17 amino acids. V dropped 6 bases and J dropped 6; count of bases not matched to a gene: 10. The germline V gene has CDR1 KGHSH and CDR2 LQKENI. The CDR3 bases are TGTGCCAGCTCCCAGGGACTAGCGGGACCCTCCGCCGGGGAGCTGTTTTTT. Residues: CASSQGLAGPSAGELFF.

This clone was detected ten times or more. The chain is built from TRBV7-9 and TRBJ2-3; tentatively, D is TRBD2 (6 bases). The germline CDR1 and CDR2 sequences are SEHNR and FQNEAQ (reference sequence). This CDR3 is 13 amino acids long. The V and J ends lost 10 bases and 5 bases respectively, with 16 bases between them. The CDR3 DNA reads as TGTGCCATCGAACGGGTCGGGGGAGATACGCAGTATTTT. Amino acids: CAIERVGGDTQYF.

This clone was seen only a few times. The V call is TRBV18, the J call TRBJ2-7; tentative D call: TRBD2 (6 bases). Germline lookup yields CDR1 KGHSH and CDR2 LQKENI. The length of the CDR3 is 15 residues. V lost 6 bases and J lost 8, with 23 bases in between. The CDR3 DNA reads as TGTGCCAGCTCCCCTGACCGCGGGACCCAGAATAAGCAGTACTTC. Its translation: CASSPDRGTQNKQYF.

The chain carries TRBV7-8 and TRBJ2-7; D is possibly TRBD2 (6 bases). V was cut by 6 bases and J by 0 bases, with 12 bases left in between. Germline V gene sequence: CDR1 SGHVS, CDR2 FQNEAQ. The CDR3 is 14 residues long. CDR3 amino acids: CASSNGGSSYEQYF. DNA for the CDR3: TGTGCCAGCAGTAATGGAGGGAGCTCCTACGAGCAGTACTTC.

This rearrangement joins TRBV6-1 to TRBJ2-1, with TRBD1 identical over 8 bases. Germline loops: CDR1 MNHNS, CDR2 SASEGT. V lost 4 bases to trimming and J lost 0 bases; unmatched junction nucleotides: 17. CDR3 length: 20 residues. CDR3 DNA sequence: TGTGCCAGCAGTGTAACCGGGACAGGCTTTGCGACAGGCTCCTACAATGAGCAGTTCTTC. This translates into CASSVTGTGFATGSYNEQFF.

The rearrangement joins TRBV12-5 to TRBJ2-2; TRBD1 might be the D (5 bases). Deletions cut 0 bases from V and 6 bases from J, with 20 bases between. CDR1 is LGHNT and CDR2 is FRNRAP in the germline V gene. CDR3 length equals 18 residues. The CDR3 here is CASGLVPLAGMVAGELFF. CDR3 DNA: TGTGCTAGTGGTTTGGTGCCCCTCGCAGGGATGGTTGCCGGGGAGCTGTTTTTT.

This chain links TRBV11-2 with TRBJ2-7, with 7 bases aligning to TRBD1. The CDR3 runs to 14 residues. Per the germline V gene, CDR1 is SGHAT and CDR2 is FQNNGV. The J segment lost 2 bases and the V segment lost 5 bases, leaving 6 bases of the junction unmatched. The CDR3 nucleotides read TGTGCCAGCAGCCTCGGGACAGTGACCTACGAGCAGTACTTC. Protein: CASSLGTVTYEQYF.

The CDR3 loop is CASSAGTGLYGYTF. CDR3 nucleotides: TGTGCCAGCAGCGCAGGGACAGGGCTCTATGGCTACACCTTC. This chain joins TRBV9 and TRBJ1-2; 9 bases are shared with TRBD1. Germline trimming cut 3 bases from V and 4 bases from J; bases unmatched to any gene: 4. The CDR3 is made up of 14 amino acids. Germline CDR1 is SGDLS and CDR2 is YYNGEE.

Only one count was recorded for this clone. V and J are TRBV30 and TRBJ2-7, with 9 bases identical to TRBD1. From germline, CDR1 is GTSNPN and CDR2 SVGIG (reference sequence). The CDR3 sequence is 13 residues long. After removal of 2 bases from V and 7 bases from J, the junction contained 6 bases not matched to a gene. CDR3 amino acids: CAWSSTGGREQYF. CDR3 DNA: TGTGCCTGGAGTTCTACAGGGGGCAGAGAGCAGTACTTC.

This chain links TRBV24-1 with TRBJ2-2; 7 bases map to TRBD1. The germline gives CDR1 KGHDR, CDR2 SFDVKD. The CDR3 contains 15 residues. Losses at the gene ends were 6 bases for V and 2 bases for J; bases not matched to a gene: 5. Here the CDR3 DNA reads TGTGCCACCAGTTCCCAGGGGGTTAACACCGGGGAGCTGTTTTTT. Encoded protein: CATSSQGVNTGELFF.

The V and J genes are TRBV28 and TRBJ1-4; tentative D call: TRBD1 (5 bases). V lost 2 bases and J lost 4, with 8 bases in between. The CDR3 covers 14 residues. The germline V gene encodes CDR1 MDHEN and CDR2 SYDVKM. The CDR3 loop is CASSLQGINEKLFF. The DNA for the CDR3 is TGTGCCAGCAGTTTACAGGGAATTAATGAAAAACTGTTTTTT.

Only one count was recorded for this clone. CDR3 coding DNA: TGTGCCAGCAGTTCTGACTATAAGTACGAGCAGTACTTC. The encoded protein is CASSSDYKYEQYF. The chain is built from TRBV27 and TRBJ2-7; D is possibly TRBD2 (5 bases). Germline-derived CDR1 and CDR2 are MNHEY and SMNVEV (reference sequence). The CDR3 runs to 13 residues. Trimming cost V 4 bases and J 4 bases, with 11 bases left between them.

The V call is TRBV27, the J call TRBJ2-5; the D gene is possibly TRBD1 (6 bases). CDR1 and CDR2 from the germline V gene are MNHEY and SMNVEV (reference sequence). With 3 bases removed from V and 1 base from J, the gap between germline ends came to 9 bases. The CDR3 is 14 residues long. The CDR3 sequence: CASSLSGAQETQYF. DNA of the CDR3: TGTGCCAGCAGTTTGTCAGGGGCCCAAGAGACCCAGTACTTC.

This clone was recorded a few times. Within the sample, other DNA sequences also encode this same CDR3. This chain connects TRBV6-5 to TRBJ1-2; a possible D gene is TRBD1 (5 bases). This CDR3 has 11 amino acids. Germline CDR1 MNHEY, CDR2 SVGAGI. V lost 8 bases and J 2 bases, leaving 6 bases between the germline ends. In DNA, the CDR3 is TGTGCCAGCCGACAGAACTATGGCTACACCTTC. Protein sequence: CASRQNYGYTF.